This T cell receptor beta chain was sequenced during a study of T cells in Graves' hyperthyroidism and ophthalmopathy. Trimming pared 1 base from V and 2 bases from J, leaving 13 bases between. Per germline, CDR1 SGHNT and CDR2 YENEEA. The CDR3 contains 16 residues. This clonotype was recorded at least ten times. No antigen is known for it. Amplification yielded TCR beta CDR3 regions, with RNA transcripts as the source. HTBI primers were the set used in a first-round RT-PCR of the TCR CDR3. TCRdb used MiXCR to reprocess the multiplex PCR reads, holding one entry per CDR3 protein. Found here are about 480,000 distinct CDR3 sequences, about an eighth of them singletons; the top ten hold 15% to 20%. Patients were excluded because of uncontrolled infection, other autoimmune disease, pregnancy or lactation. Findings and limits, study-wide: Ophthalmopathy stood apart from stable hyperthyroidism in a 13 V-J model.

The sequenced material came from blood. The TCR sequence derives from a woman younger than 35 with Graves' hyperthyroidism. The chain combines TRBV11-3 with TRBJ2-3; D remains ambiguous. The CDR3 here is CASSLGTSWPTDTQYF. The CDR3 DNA follows: TGTGCCAGCAGCTTAGGTACCTCGTGGCCCACAGATACGCAGTATTTT.